Listed below are T cell receptor beta chains from one sample, sequenced in a study of blood T cells in healthy people across ages. TCRdb re-called the 5' RACE reads through MiXCR, storing one row per CDR3 protein. The data show more than 1.4 million distinct CDR3 sequences, with roughly 40% seen just once and under 8% held by the top ten. Specimen: blood. The receptor set was obtained from a woman aged 18 to 35 in good health. Each CDR3 is given with its conserved first and last residue. The order of the fields is D gene, V gene, clone size, J gene, CDR3 DNA, CDR3 protein. A D gene is named only where the DNA matches it firmly. The listing skips clone size in some rows; elsewhere it reads once, few, many or a size class.

>-|TRBV3-1|-|TRBJ2-6
TGTGCCAGCAGCCGGGGGTGGCGCTCTGGGGCCAACGTCCTGACTTTC
CASSRGWRSGANVLTF
>TRBD2|TRBV12-3/TRBV12-4|few|TRBJ2-1
TGTGCCAGCAGTTTTGGGCTAGCGGTTAACAATGAGCAGTTCTTC
CASSFGLAVNNEQFF
>TRBD2|TRBV20-1|-|TRBJ2-3
TGCAGTGCTAGCTCCTTCCTAGCGGGAGGGCCGCAAGATACGCAGTATTTT
CSASSFLAGGPQDTQYF
>TRBD1|TRBV12-3/TRBV12-4|-|TRBJ1-3
TGTGCCAGCAGCCTAGGGGACAGGGGGGGAGGAAACACCATATATTTT
CASSLGDRGGGNTIYF
>TRBD1|TRBV30|-|TRBJ2-7
TGTGCCTGGAGTGTACCCCCACTCGACAGGGGGCTTGGCGAGCAGTACTTC
CAWSVPPLDRGLGEQYF
>-|TRBV12-3/TRBV12-4|-|TRBJ2-1
TGTGCCAGCAGCGCCTCCAGGCACAATGAGCAGTTCTTC
CASSASRHNEQFF
>TRBD1|TRBV5-4|-|TRBJ1-5
TGTGCCAGCAGCCCCGGGACAGAGGGTCAGCCCCAGCATTTT
CASSPGTEGQPQHF
>TRBD2|TRBV5-8|-|TRBJ2-5
TGTGCCAGCAGCCTGGGTGGGACTAGCGGGAGAATGGAGACCCAGTACTTC
CASSLGGTSGRMETQYF
>-|TRBV20-1|few|TRBJ1-5
TGCAGTGCTAGAGATTCCCCCTCCGAACCCCAGCATTTT
CSARDSPSEPQHF
>-|TRBV5-6|-|TRBJ1-2
TGTGCCAGCAGCCGTAGGGGAGAGGACTATGGCTACACCTTC
CASSRRGEDYGYTF
>-|TRBV7-2|many|TRBJ2-7
TGTGCCAGCAGCATCGGACTGCAGCCCAACGAGCAGTACTTC
CASSIGLQPNEQYF
>-|TRBV7-9|-|TRBJ2-2
TGTGCCAGCAGCTTAGTAGCGTCTGCCACACCAGGAACCGGGGAGCTGTTTTTT
CASSLVASATPGTGELFF
>-|TRBV10-3|few|TRBJ2-7
TGTGCCATCAGTGAGTCGACGCTGTACAAGCAGTACTTC
CAISESTLYKQYF